These T cell receptor beta chains were read from a single sample in a study of blood T cell repertoires in COVID-19. Sequencing used immunoSEQ multiplex PCR; TCRdb keeps in-frame clones, though not all of them. The sample has around 230,000 clones, approximately 78% seen once. Sequencing input: PBMCs or T cells enriched from blood (not recorded which). Receptor source: a man aged 35 to 55 who had recovered from COVID-19. CDR3s include the opening cysteine and the closing phenylalanine or tryptophan. A D gene is named only where the DNA matches it firmly. Clone size is shown for a subset of rows, as once, few, many or a class of expanded clone.

clone size: -
D gene: -
V gene: TRBV5-1
J gene: TRBJ1-2
CDR3 DNA: TGCGCCAGCAGCCCCGGAGGCGACTATGGCTACACCTTC
CDR3 protein: CASSPGGDYGYTF

clone size: -
D gene: -
V gene: TRBV5-1
J gene: TRBJ2-7
CDR3 DNA: TGCGCCAGCAGCCATGGACACTCCTACGAGCAGTACTTC
CDR3 protein: CASSHGHSYEQYF

clone size: -
D gene: TRBD1
V gene: TRBV2
J gene: TRBJ1-1
CDR3 DNA: TGTGCCAGCAGCTACAGGGGGCGGGTGGGGACTGAAGCTTTCTTT
CDR3 protein: CASSYRGRVGTEAFF

clone size: -
D gene: -
V gene: TRBV5-4
J gene: TRBJ1-1
CDR3 DNA: TGTGCCAGCAGCTCTGACTCCAACACTGAAGCTTTCTTT
CDR3 protein: CASSSDSNTEAFF

clone size: few
D gene: -
V gene: TRBV6-5
J gene: TRBJ1-1
CDR3 DNA: TGTGCCAGCAGTTCGTACACTGAAGCTTTCTTT
CDR3 protein: CASSSYTEAFF

clone size: -
D gene: TRBD1
V gene: TRBV5-5
J gene: TRBJ1-1
CDR3 DNA: TGTGCCAGCAGCCTGGGACAGGGGGCATGGACTGAAGCTTTCTTT
CDR3 protein: CASSLGQGAWTEAFF

clone size: once
D gene: -
V gene: TRBV19
J gene: TRBJ2-3
CDR3 DNA: TGTGCCAGTAGGAGAAGCGGGCGCACAGATACGCAGTATTTT
CDR3 protein: CASRRSGRTDTQYF

clone size: -
D gene: TRBD1
V gene: TRBV5-6
J gene: TRBJ1-2
CDR3 DNA: TGTGCCAGCAGCCGTGGACAGGCGGGAGGCTACACCTTC
CDR3 protein: CASSRGQAGGYTF

clone size: -
D gene: -
V gene: TRBV9
J gene: TRBJ1-5
CDR3 DNA: TGTGCCAGCAGCGTAGCCATTGGGCTCTATCAGCCCCAGCATTTT
CDR3 protein: CASSVAIGLYQPQHF

clone size: -
D gene: -
V gene: TRBV30
J gene: TRBJ1-4
CDR3 DNA: TGTGCCTGGAGTGCTGGGGGCGTTGGAAAACTGTTTTTT
CDR3 protein: CAWSAGGVGKLFF

clone size: -
D gene: TRBD2
V gene: TRBV19
J gene: TRBJ2-1
CDR3 DNA: TGTGCCAGTAGTGCGGGTTCCGGGACTAGCGGGTGGGAGGAGCAGTTCTTC
CDR3 protein: CASSAGSGTSGWEEQFF

clone size: -
D gene: -
V gene: TRBV28
J gene: TRBJ1-2
CDR3 DNA: TGTGCCAGCAGTTTAATCGGTACAGGGAACTATGGCTACACCTTC
CDR3 protein: CASSLIGTGNYGYTF

clone size: few
D gene: -
V gene: TRBV28
J gene: TRBJ1-4
CDR3 DNA: TGTGCCAGCAGCACGGGATTTAATGAAAAACTGTTTTTT
CDR3 protein: CASSTGFNEKLFF

clone size: -
D gene: -
V gene: TRBV3-1/TRBV3-2
J gene: TRBJ1-1
CDR3 DNA: TGTGCCAGCAGCCAAGATCAAAGGTTAGTAGGGGGAACTGAAGCTTTCTTT
CDR3 protein: CASSQDQRLVGGTEAFF

clone size: -
D gene: TRBD2
V gene: TRBV19
J gene: TRBJ2-3
CDR3 DNA: TGTGCCAGTAGTAGGGGGACTAGCGGGAGTCCCAGCACAGATACGCAGTATTTT
CDR3 protein: CASSRGTSGSPSTDTQYF

clone size: few
D gene: TRBD1
V gene: TRBV11-3
J gene: TRBJ1-1
CDR3 DNA: TGTGCCAGCAGCGTGGGACAGGGGAACACTGAAGCTTTCTTT
CDR3 protein: CASSVGQGNTEAFF

clone size: -
D gene: -
V gene: TRBV6-5
J gene: TRBJ1-6
CDR3 DNA: TGTGCCAGCAGTTACGACCTCTGGACAAATTCACCCCTCCACTTT
CDR3 protein: CASSYDLWTNSPLHF

clone size: -
D gene: TRBD1
V gene: TRBV18
J gene: TRBJ2-2
CDR3 DNA: TGTGCCAGCTCACCATTTACTACCCAGGGGGCGAGCTCCGGGGAGCTGTTTTTT
CDR3 protein: CASSPFTTQGASSGELFF

clone size: -
D gene: TRBD1
V gene: TRBV12-5
J gene: TRBJ2-6
CDR3 DNA: TGTGCTAGTGGTTCGCCGGGACAGGGCTTCTCTGGGGCCAACGTCCTGACTTTC
CDR3 protein: CASGSPGQGFSGANVLTF

clone size: -
D gene: TRBD1
V gene: TRBV6-5
J gene: TRBJ1-1
CDR3 DNA: TGTGCCAGCAGCGATAACAGGGGTATGAACACTGAAGCTTTCTTT
CDR3 protein: CASSDNRGMNTEAFF

clone size: -
D gene: -
V gene: TRBV19
J gene: TRBJ1-1
CDR3 DNA: TGTGCCAGTAGTATCCCAGGGAACACTGAAGCTTTCTTT
CDR3 protein: CASSIPGNTEAFF

clone size: -
D gene: TRBD2
V gene: TRBV14
J gene: TRBJ2-2
CDR3 DNA: TGTGCCAGCAGCCAAGATTGGGCTAGCGGGAGAATAAGGTCCGGGGAGCTGTTTTTT
CDR3 protein: CASSQDWASGRIRSGELFF

clone size: once
D gene: TRBD2
V gene: TRBV6-5
J gene: TRBJ2-1
CDR3 DNA: TGTGCCAGCATCCTAGAACGTAGCGGGGGGGAGCAGTTCTTC
CDR3 protein: CASILERSGGEQFF

clone size: -
D gene: TRBD2
V gene: TRBV10-1
J gene: TRBJ2-7
CDR3 DNA: TGCGCCAGCATCCGACTAGCGGAGAGATACGAGCAGTACTTC
CDR3 protein: CASIRLAERYEQYF

clone size: few
D gene: TRBD2
V gene: TRBV27
J gene: TRBJ2-3
CDR3 DNA: TGTGCCAGCAGTTTCCCGGGACTAGGGATAGATACGCAGTATTTT
CDR3 protein: CASSFPGLGIDTQYF

clone size: -
D gene: -
V gene: TRBV6-1
J gene: TRBJ2-5
CDR3 DNA: TGTGCCAGCAGTGAGAGGCTTTGGGCAGGGCCCCCCCAAGAGACCCAGTACTTC
CDR3 protein: CASSERLWAGPPQETQYF

clone size: -
D gene: -
V gene: TRBV5-1
J gene: TRBJ2-3
CDR3 DNA: TGCGCCAGCACAGGGAGGTGGTCCCGCGATACGCAGTATTTT
CDR3 protein: CASTGRWSRDTQYF

clone size: -
D gene: TRBD1
V gene: TRBV5-1
J gene: TRBJ1-2
CDR3 DNA: TGCGCCAGCAGCGCTCCCGACAGGGCTCTTGGCTACACCTTC
CDR3 protein: CASSAPDRALGYTF

clone size: -
D gene: TRBD2
V gene: TRBV2
J gene: TRBJ2-5
CDR3 DNA: TGTGCCAGCGATTTCGGGAGGGGGTCAGAGACCCAGTACTTC
CDR3 protein: CASDFGRGSETQYF

clone size: -
D gene: TRBD2
V gene: TRBV28
J gene: TRBJ2-1
CDR3 DNA: TGTGCCAGCAGTCGAGGACTAGCGGGCTACAATGAGCAGTTCTTC
CDR3 protein: CASSRGLAGYNEQFF

clone size: -
D gene: -
V gene: TRBV27
J gene: TRBJ2-5
CDR3 DNA: TGTGCCAGCAGTCCCAACCTCGGAGAGACCCAGTACTTC
CDR3 protein: CASSPNLGETQYF

clone size: -
D gene: -
V gene: TRBV27
J gene: TRBJ1-2
CDR3 DNA: TGTGCCAGCAGTCCGGAACCCTTTCCTCGACAGACACGTCGGGATGGCTACACCTTC
CDR3 protein: CASSPEPFPRQTRRDGYTF

clone size: -
D gene: -
V gene: TRBV28
J gene: TRBJ1-6
CDR3 DNA: TGTGCCAGCAGTCCCGGTCGGGGACACACCTATTCACCCCTCCACTTT
CDR3 protein: CASSPGRGHTYSPLHF

clone size: -
D gene: TRBD2
V gene: TRBV11-2
J gene: TRBJ2-3
CDR3 DNA: TGTGCCAGTAGCCTAGCGGGGAGCACAGATACGCAGTATTTT
CDR3 protein: CASSLAGSTDTQYF

clone size: -
D gene: -
V gene: TRBV12-3/TRBV12-4
J gene: TRBJ1-2
CDR3 DNA: TGTGCCAGCAGTTTGAGGCTAAACTATGGCTACACCTTC
CDR3 protein: CASSLRLNYGYTF

clone size: -
D gene: TRBD2
V gene: TRBV6-2/TRBV6-3
J gene: TRBJ2-3
CDR3 DNA: TGTGCCAGCAGTCCCTGGACTAGCCGAACCGATACGCAGTATTTT
CDR3 protein: CASSPWTSRTDTQYF

clone size: -
D gene: TRBD1
V gene: TRBV10-3
J gene: TRBJ2-3
CDR3 DNA: TGTGCCATCAGCCCGGACAGGGGGCGCGGAGATACGCAGTATTTT
CDR3 protein: CAISPDRGRGDTQYF

clone size: -
D gene: -
V gene: TRBV19
J gene: TRBJ1-5
CDR3 DNA: TGTGCCAGTAGTATAGATTTAGTTCAGCCCCAGCATTTT
CDR3 protein: CASSIDLVQPQHF

clone size: -
D gene: -
V gene: TRBV3-1/TRBV3-2
J gene: TRBJ1-2
CDR3 DNA: TGTGCCAGCAGCCCCTCTCAAAACACAGGGAACTATGGCTACACCTTC
CDR3 protein: CASSPSQNTGNYGYTF

clone size: -
D gene: TRBD2
V gene: TRBV18
J gene: TRBJ2-7
CDR3 DNA: TGTGCCAGCTCACCCGGGGGAGGGCTCTACGAGCAGTACTTC
CDR3 protein: CASSPGGGLYEQYF

clone size: -
D gene: -
V gene: TRBV6-5
J gene: TRBJ2-1
CDR3 DNA: TGTGCCAGCAGCCGGGACTTCTCCTACAATGAGCAGTTCTTC
CDR3 protein: CASSRDFSYNEQFF

clone size: -
D gene: -
V gene: TRBV5-6
J gene: TRBJ2-2
CDR3 DNA: TGTGCCAGCCTTTCGAACACCGGGGAGCTGTTTTTT
CDR3 protein: CASLSNTGELFF

clone size: once
D gene: TRBD2
V gene: TRBV5-1
J gene: TRBJ2-5
CDR3 DNA: TGCGCCAGCAGCCAGTGGACTAGCGGGAGCCGAAGGAAGACCCAGTACTTC
CDR3 protein: CASSQWTSGSRRKTQYF

clone size: -
D gene: -
V gene: TRBV6-6
J gene: TRBJ1-1
CDR3 DNA: TGTGCCAGCAGTTACTTAATGAACACTGAAGCTTTCTTT
CDR3 protein: CASSYLMNTEAFF

clone size: -
D gene: -
V gene: TRBV12-5
J gene: TRBJ1-1
CDR3 DNA: TGTGCTAGTGGTTACATAGGCGGGTCTGAAGCTTTCTTT
CDR3 protein: CASGYIGGSEAFF

clone size: -
D gene: -
V gene: TRBV19
J gene: TRBJ1-2
CDR3 DNA: TGTGCCAGTAGTATAGATCTGACAGGCTATGAGAGCTACACCTTC
CDR3 protein: CASSIDLTGYESYTF

clone size: few
D gene: TRBD1
V gene: TRBV9
J gene: TRBJ1-6
CDR3 DNA: TGTGCCAGCAGCGGACTGGGACAGGGGGCGCAAGGGGACTCACCCCTCCACTTT
CDR3 protein: CASSGLGQGAQGDSPLHF

clone size: -
D gene: -
V gene: TRBV7-9
J gene: TRBJ1-2
CDR3 DNA: TGTGCCAGCAGCCCCCAGGACAGAAACTATGGCTACACCTTC
CDR3 protein: CASSPQDRNYGYTF

clone size: -
D gene: -
V gene: TRBV3-1/TRBV3-2
J gene: TRBJ2-1
CDR3 DNA: TGTGCCAGCAGCAAAGGGGGTGCAGGGGAGGGCAATGAGCAGTTCTTC
CDR3 protein: CASSKGGAGEGNEQFF

clone size: -
D gene: -
V gene: TRBV7-9
J gene: TRBJ1-2
CDR3 DNA: TGTGCCAGCAGCTTATCTTTTGCGACAGGCGTTTCTAACTATGGCTACACCTTC
CDR3 protein: CASSLSFATGVSNYGYTF

clone size: once
D gene: TRBD1
V gene: TRBV14
J gene: TRBJ2-7
CDR3 DNA: TGTGCCAGCAGCTTGCAGGGGGCCGCCTTGGGCTACGAGCAGTACTTC
CDR3 protein: CASSLQGAALGYEQYF

clone size: -
D gene: -
V gene: TRBV15
J gene: TRBJ1-3
CDR3 DNA: TGTGCCACCAGCAGAGATCCCGGGACATCGGCTGGAAACACCATATATTTT
CDR3 protein: CATSRDPGTSAGNTIYF

clone size: -
D gene: TRBD2
V gene: TRBV7-9
J gene: TRBJ2-5
CDR3 DNA: TGTGCCAGCAGCCCCTTTAGCGGGAGGGCCCAATACCAAGAGACCCAGTACTTC
CDR3 protein: CASSPFSGRAQYQETQYF